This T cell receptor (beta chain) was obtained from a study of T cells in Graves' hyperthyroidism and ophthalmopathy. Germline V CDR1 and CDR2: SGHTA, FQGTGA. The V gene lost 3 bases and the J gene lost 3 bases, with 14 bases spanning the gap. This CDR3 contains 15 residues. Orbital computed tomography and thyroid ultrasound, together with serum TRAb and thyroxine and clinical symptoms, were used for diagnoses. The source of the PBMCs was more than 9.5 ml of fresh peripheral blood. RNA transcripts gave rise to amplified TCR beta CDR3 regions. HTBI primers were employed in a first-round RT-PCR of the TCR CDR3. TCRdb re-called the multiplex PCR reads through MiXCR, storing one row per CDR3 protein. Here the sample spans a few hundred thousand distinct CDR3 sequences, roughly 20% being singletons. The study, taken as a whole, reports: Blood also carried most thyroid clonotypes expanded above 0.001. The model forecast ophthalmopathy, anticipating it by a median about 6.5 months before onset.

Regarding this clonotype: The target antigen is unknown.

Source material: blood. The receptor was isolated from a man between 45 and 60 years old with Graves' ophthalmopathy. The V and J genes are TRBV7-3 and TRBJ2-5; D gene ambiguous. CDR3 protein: CASSLGKLGKETQYF. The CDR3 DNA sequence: TGTGCCAGCAGCTTGGGAAAGCTGGGTAAAGAGACCCAGTACTTC.